The 30 T cell receptor beta chains reported below all come from one sample, sequenced in a study of T cells in Graves' hyperthyroidism and ophthalmopathy. TCR beta CDR3 regions were amplified from RNA. HTBI primers drove first-round RT-PCR of the TCR CDR3. TCRdb independently ran MiXCR on the multiplex PCR reads; one entry per CDR3 protein. The sample gives a few hundred thousand distinct CDR3 sequences, about 20% of which show up once; 49% is in the top ten. Sequencing input: blood. The receptors stem from a woman between 70 and 85 years old with Graves' ophthalmopathy.

This clonotype was detected a few times. This chain uses TRBV20-1 with TRBJ2-1, with 7 bases that match TRBD2. Germline V gene sequence: CDR1 DFQATT, CDR2 SNEGSKA (reference sequence). The CDR3 sequence is 14 residues long. J gave up 9 bases and V 3 bases, and 11 bases lay outside the gene matches. Here the CDR3 reads CSARGLTGVGEQFF. DNA for the CDR3: TGCAGTGCTAGGGGACTAACGGGAGTCGGTGAGCAGTTCTTC.

The chain uses TRBV27 and TRBJ2-1; perhaps TRBD2 as D (5 bases). Germline V gene lookup returns CDR1 MNHEY and CDR2 SMNVEV (reference sequence). V was cut by 5 bases and J by 6 bases, with 20 bases left in between. The CDR3 length is 16 residues. This CDR3 is CASSPRGSARSNEQFF. The CDR3, as DNA: TGTGCCAGCAGTCCCCGCGGGTCGGCCCGCAGCAATGAGCAGTTCTTC.

The chain recombines TRBV29-1 with TRBJ1-1; weak D call: TRBD1 (6 bases). Germline assignment: CDR1 SQVTM and CDR2 ANQGSEA. The CDR3 is 13 residues long. V lost 6 bases, J lost 3 bases, and 14 bases lay in between. CDR3 DNA: TGCAGCGTCTCCGGGGGGCTCGACACTGAAGCTTTCTTT. It specifies CSVSGGLDTEAFF.

V and J are TRBV5-1 and TRBJ1-2; no reliable D call. The V end was cut by 0 bases, the J end by 5 bases, with 8 bases between. The length of the CDR3 is 13 residues. Germline CDR1 SGHRS, CDR2 YFSETQ. CDR3 sequence reads: CASSLDSPYGYTF. CDR3 nucleotides: TGCGCCAGCAGCTTGGATTCCCCTTATGGCTACACCTTC.

At least ten counts were recorded for this clonotype. This sequence joins TRBV6-2 or TRBV6-3 and TRBJ2-3, with TRBD2 identical over 9 bases. The V segment lost 2 bases and the J segment 3 bases; nucleotides outside the gene matches: 3. The germline V gene has CDR1 MNHEY and CDR2 SVGEGT. The CDR3 is made up of 15 amino acids. The chain's CDR3 is CASSYLAGRTDTQYF. The CDR3 nucleotides read TGTGCCAGCAGTTACCTAGCGGGAAGGACAGATACGCAGTATTTT.

The gene calls are TRBV30 and TRBJ2-7; TRBD2 is a possible D gene (5 bases). The CDR3 runs 17 residues. From germline, CDR1 is GTSNPN and CDR2 SVGIG (reference sequence). Deletions cut 8 bases from V and 1 base from J, with 27 bases between. CDR3 in DNA: TGTGCCCTCACACCCGGGAACTCTAACCCCAAATCCTACGAGCAGTACTTC. Its translation is CALTPGNSNPKSYEQYF.

V and J are TRBV7-9 and TRBJ2-7; 13 bases are a match to TRBD2. CDR1 and CDR2 from the germline V gene are SEHNR and FQNEAQ (reference sequence). The CDR3 is made up of 15 amino acids. The V gene end was trimmed by 3 bases and the J gene end by 2 bases; junction bases not matched to a gene: 1. The CDR3, as DNA: TGTGCCAGCAGCTTTGGACTAGCGGGAGCCTACGAGCAGTACTTC. Protein product: CASSFGLAGAYEQYF.

This clonotype was counted between two and nine times. J is TRBJ2-2 and V is TRBV7-8, with TRBD2 matching over 11 bases. This CDR3 is 17 amino acids long. V was pared by 7 bases and J by 1 base, with 8 bases of the junction left unmatched. Germline CDR1 is SGHVS and CDR2 is FQNEAQ. The CDR3 is CASTLVSGRVNTGELFF. The CDR3 nucleotides are TGTGCCAGCACCCTAGTTAGCGGGAGGGTGAACACCGGGGAGCTGTTTTTT. Supplemented by reference TRBV7-8 and TRBJ2-2, the full variable domain reads GAGVSQSPRYKVAKRGQDVALRCDPISGHVSLFWYQQALGQGPEFLTYFQNEAQLDKSGLPSDRFFAERPEGSVSTLKIQRTQQEDSAVYLCASTLVSGRVNTGELFFGEGSRLTVL.

This clonotype was detected ten times or more. The gene calls are TRBV11-2 and TRBJ2-3; weak D call: TRBD2 (5 bases). The V end was cut by 5 bases, the J end by 2 bases, with 17 bases between. This CDR3 has 16 amino acids. The germline gives CDR1 SGHAT, CDR2 FQNNGV. The CDR3 DNA reads TGTGCCAGCAGCCCGCGACTACCGATGGACACAGATACGCAGTATTTT. This gives the protein CASSPRLPMDTDTQYF.

This clonotype occurred a few times. The V and J genes are TRBV7-9 and TRBJ2-1; either TRBD1 or TRBD2 may fit D (5 bases each). CDR1 and CDR2 (germline): SEHNR, FQNEAQ (reference sequence). The CDR3 length is 11 residues. The V and J ends lost 5 bases and 11 bases respectively, with 10 bases between them. The CDR3 DNA sequence: TGTGCCAGCAGCAACGGGGACCAGCAGTTCTTC. Translating gives CASSNGDQQFF.

This chain connects TRBV6-1 to TRBJ1-5; D gene ambiguous. V was pared by 6 bases and J by 2 bases, with 14 bases between. The CDR3 length is 15 residues. Looked up from germline, CDR1 is MNHNS and CDR2 is SASEGT. The CDR3 DNA reads as TGTGCCAGCAGGGCGGAAACCCGGGGCAATCAGCCCCAGCATTTT. This codes for CASRAETRGNQPQHF.

This chain connects TRBV10-3 to TRBJ2-5, with a tentative D call TRBD1 (6 bases). Germline assignment: CDR1 ENHRY and CDR2 SYGVKD. This CDR3 has 16 residues. Between the trimmed V and J ends, which lost 2 bases and 4 bases, there was a span of 17 bases. CDR3 sequence reads: CAISEGGTGTRETQYF. The CDR3 coding sequence is TGTGCCATCAGTGAGGGGGGTACAGGGACGCGAGAGACCCAGTACTTC.

The DNA for the CDR3 is TGTGCCTGGAGTCAAGACAGGAACTCCTATAATTCACCCCTCCACTTT. Translating gives CAWSQDRNSYNSPLHF. The chain joins TRBV30 to TRBJ1-6; possibly TRBD1 for D (6 bases). CDR1 is GTSNPN, CDR2 SVGIG, per germline (reference sequence). The CDR3 consists of 16 residues. The V end lost 2 bases, the J end lost 0 bases, and 11 bases lay between the germline ends.

This clonotype was counted a few times. The CDR3: CASSYFPGQGYEQYF. In nucleotides, the CDR3 is TGTGCCAGCAGTTACTTTCCGGGACAGGGTTACGAGCAGTACTTC. The J gene is TRBJ2-7, the V gene TRBV6-5; 9 nucleotides match TRBD1. The CDR3 totals 15 residues. With V trimmed by 1 base and J by 4 bases, 5 bases remained unmatched. Germline V gene lookup returns CDR1 MNHEY and CDR2 SVGAGI.

This clonotype was counted a few times. The chain carries TRBV6-5 and TRBJ1-4; tentative D call: TRBD1 (6 bases). Per germline, CDR1 MNHEY and CDR2 SVGAGI. CDR3 size: 14 residues. V was trimmed by 4 bases and J by 6 bases, leaving 12 bases between them. The DNA for the CDR3 is TGTGCCAGCAGTTTCCGGGACACCCATGAAAAACTGTTTTTT. This translates into CASSFRDTHEKLFF.

This clonotype came up a few times. V gene TRBV27 combines with J gene TRBJ2-2; TRBD1 is a possible D gene (5 bases). Germline V lookup: CDR1 MNHEY, CDR2 SMNVEV (reference sequence). There are 14 residues in the CDR3. V lost 2 bases, J lost 3 bases, and 7 bases lay in between. CDR3 protein: CASSLVGDTGELFF. CDR3 in DNA: TGTGCCAGCAGTTTAGTAGGGGACACCGGGGAGCTGTTTTTT.

The CDR3 DNA reads as TGCAGCGTTGGCCAGGGGACAACCTACGAGCAGTACTTC. It codes for CSVGQGTTYEQYF. J is TRBJ2-7 and V is TRBV29-1, with a tentative D call TRBD1 (6 bases). The length of the CDR3 is 13 residues. V lost 4 bases to trimming and J lost 2 bases, with 12 bases between them. CDR1 SQVTM and CDR2 ANQGSEA come from the germline V gene.

This clonotype was picked up a small number of times. This rearrangement joins TRBV19 to TRBJ1-2, with a weak D call TRBD1 (6 bases). There are 13 residues in the CDR3. The germline V gene encodes CDR1 LNHDA and CDR2 SQIVND (reference sequence). The germline V and J ends were trimmed by 5 bases and 2 bases, with 9 bases remaining between them. The CDR3 sequence is CASSVTGNYGYTF. The DNA of the CDR3 is TGTGCCAGTAGTGTCACAGGGAACTATGGCTACACCTTC.

The J gene is TRBJ1-6, the V gene TRBV5-5; D is ambiguous. Per germline, CDR1 SGHKS and CDR2 YYEKEE (reference sequence). The CDR3 sequence is 13 residues long. V lost 3 bases, J lost 8 bases, and 9 bases lay in between. The CDR3 here is CASSSALDSPLHF. The CDR3 bases are TGTGCCAGCAGCTCCGCTCTCGATTCACCCCTCCACTTT.

The chain links TRBV5-4 to TRBJ2-1, with 12 bases aligning to TRBD2. Trimming removed 4 bases from V and 14 bases from J; junction bases left unmatched: 13. The germline V gene has CDR1 SGHNT and CDR2 YYREEE (reference sequence). The CDR3 runs 15 residues. This chain's CDR3 is CASSPERLAGDVKFF. DNA of the CDR3: TGTGCCAGCAGCCCGGAGAGACTAGCGGGAGATGTGAAGTTCTTC.

This rearrangement joins TRBV20-1 to TRBJ2-3; D is perhaps TRBD1 or TRBD2 (5 bases each). The CDR3 runs 14 residues. CDR1 is DFQATT, CDR2 SNEGSKA, per germline (reference sequence). CDR3 in DNA: TGCGCTGGACTGGGGCCCACTAGCACAGATACGCAGTATTTT. Protein product: CAGLGPTSTDTQYF.

There are a few counts of this clonotype. The gene calls are TRBV15 and TRBJ2-2, with D perhaps TRBD2 (6 bases). The germline V gene has CDR1 LNHNV and CDR2 YYDKDF (reference sequence). Trimming took off 6 bases at V and 0 bases at J, with 11 bases between the two ends. CDR3 size: 15 residues. The chain's CDR3 is CATRGLSTNTGELFF. The CDR3 nucleotides read TGTGCCACCAGGGGACTCTCTACGAACACCGGGGAGCTGTTTTTT.

This clonotype was recorded a few times. J is TRBJ2-7 and V is TRBV5-1; 8 positions match TRBD2. The CDR3 totals 14 residues. The V and J ends lost 1 base and 3 bases, in that order; junction bases with no gene match: 3. Germline CDR1 and CDR2: SGHRS and YFSETQ. The CDR3 region is CASSLYSGSYEQYF. The CDR3, as DNA: TGCGCCAGCAGCTTGTACAGCGGGAGCTACGAGCAGTACTTC.

This clonotype was seen only a few times. The chain joins TRBV6-1 to TRBJ2-1, with 7 bases lining up with TRBD2. With 5 bases clipped from V and 9 bases from J, the junction kept 4 bases outside the gene matches. Germline assignment: CDR1 MNHNS and CDR2 SASEGT. The CDR3 has 12 residues. The CDR3 DNA is TGTGCCAGCAGTTATAGCGGGCTTGAGCAGTTCTTC. As protein: CASSYSGLEQFF.

This clonotype was seen a few times. The gene calls are TRBV5-1 and TRBJ2-3, with D perhaps matching TRBD2 (5 bases). The V end lost 3 bases, the J end lost 4 bases, and 12 bases lay between the germline ends. CDR1 and CDR2 (germline): SGHRS, YFSETQ. The CDR3 is 14 residues long. The DNA of the CDR3 is TGCGCCAGCAGCTCGCCCCGGGGAGCAGATACGCAGTATTTT. It yields the protein CASSSPRGADTQYF. The full variable domain, its missing parts supplied by reference TRBV5-1 and TRBJ2-3, is KAGVTQTPRYLIKTRGQQVTLSCSPISGHRSVSWYQQTPGQGLQFLFEYFSETQRNKGNFPGRFSGRQFSNSRSEMNVSTLELGDSALYLCASSSPRGADTQYFGPGTRLTVL.

The rearrangement uses TRBV20-1 and TRBJ1-4; no firm D call. V lost 0 bases, J lost 2 bases, and 16 bases lay in between. This CDR3 contains 17 residues. Germline V gene data show CDR1 as DFQATT and CDR2 as SNEGSKA (reference sequence). Here the CDR3 reads CSARDQWWLGTNEKLFF. For the CDR3, the DNA is TGCAGTGCTAGAGATCAATGGTGGCTGGGTACTAATGAAAAACTGTTTTTT.

This clonotype was observed many times. The rearrangement links TRBV6-2 or TRBV6-3 to TRBJ1-2, with TRBD1 matching 8 bases. CDR1 and CDR2 (germline): MNHEY, SVGEGT. With 5 bases clipped from V and 5 bases from J, the junction kept 7 bases outside the gene matches. CDR3 length: 14 residues. CDR3 DNA: TGTGCCAGCAGTGGCTCCGGACAGGGATATGGCTACACCTTC. Translation gives CASSGSGQGYGYTF.

This chain joins TRBV6-1 and TRBJ2-7, with D maybe TRBD2 (5 bases). V gave up 6 bases and J gave up 5 bases, with 14 bases separating them. Germline CDR1 reads MNHNS; CDR2 reads SASEGT. CDR3 length: 13 amino acids. CDR3 residues: CASSHDGLDEQYF. The CDR3 nucleotides read TGTGCCAGCAGCCACGACGGACTGGACGAGCAGTACTTC.

Only a few counts were recorded for this clonotype. The rearrangement joins TRBV9 to TRBJ2-3; 12 nucleotides agree with TRBD2. The CDR3 runs 16 residues. The germline V gene encodes CDR1 SGDLS and CDR2 YYNGEE. With 4 bases clipped from V and 0 bases from J, the junction kept 3 bases outside the gene matches. CDR3 sequence: CASSTLAGGSTDTQYF. In DNA, the CDR3 is TGTGCCAGCAGCACCCTAGCGGGAGGGAGCACAGATACGCAGTATTTT.

The chain joins TRBV19 to TRBJ1-2; D not certain. The CDR3 totals 12 residues. V was pared by 6 bases and J by 4 bases, with 9 bases between. Per germline, CDR1 LNHDA and CDR2 SQIVND (reference sequence). CDR3 protein: CASREVGYGYTF. The DNA for the CDR3 is TGTGCCAGTAGGGAAGTAGGCTATGGCTACACCTTC.